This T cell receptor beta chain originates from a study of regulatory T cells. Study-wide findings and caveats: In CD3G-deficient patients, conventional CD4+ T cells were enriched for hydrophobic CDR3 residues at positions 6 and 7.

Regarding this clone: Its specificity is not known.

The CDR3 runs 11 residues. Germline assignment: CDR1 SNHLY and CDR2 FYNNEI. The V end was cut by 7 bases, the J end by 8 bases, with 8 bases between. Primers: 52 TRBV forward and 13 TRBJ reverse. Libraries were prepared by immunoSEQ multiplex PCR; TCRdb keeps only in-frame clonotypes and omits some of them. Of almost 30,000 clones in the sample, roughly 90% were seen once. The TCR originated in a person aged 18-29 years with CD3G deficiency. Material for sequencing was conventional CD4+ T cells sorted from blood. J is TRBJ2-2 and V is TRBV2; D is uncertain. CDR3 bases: TGTGCCAGCACTCGAGAGGGGGAGCTGTTTTTT. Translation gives CASTREGELFF.